This is a list of T cell receptor beta chains from one sample in a study of graft-versus-host responses after intestinal transplantation. These receptors' targets are unknown. TCRdb's copy holds only in-frame clones and misses some; the assay was immunoSEQ multiplex PCR. The sample holds tens of thousands of clones, about nine tenths seen once. Here the sequenced sample was unstimulated CD4+ T cells sorted from spleen or lymph node cells, taken before intestinal transplant. These receptor sequences come from a human donor who received an intestinal transplant. CDR3s include the opening cysteine and the closing phenylalanine or tryptophan. A D gene is named only where the DNA matches it firmly. Not all rows give a size; the values are once, few, many and, for expanded clones, a class.

CDR3aa,CDR3nt,v_gene,abundance,j_gene,d_gene
CASSLGLGYANTGELFF,TGCGCCAGCAGCCTTGGACTCGGATACGCGAACACCGGGGAGCTGTTTTTT,TRBV5-1,NA,TRBJ2-2,NA
CASSFWDMSNQPQHF,TGTGCCAGCAGTTTCTGGGACATGAGCAATCAGCCCCAGCATTTT,TRBV6-6,NA,TRBJ1-5,NA
CASSQGTGGEKLFF,TGTGCCAGCAGCCAAGGGACAGGAGGTGAAAAACTGTTTTTT,TRBV11-3,NA,TRBJ1-4,TRBD1
CASSLPEGYKYF,TGTGCCAGCAGCCTCCCCGAGGGTTATAAGTATTTT,TRBV9,NA,TRBJ2-3,NA
CASSLRPDRGITNYGYTF,TGTGCCAGCAGCCTAAGACCCGACAGGGGTATAACTAACTATGGCTACACCTTC,TRBV7-2,NA,TRBJ1-2,TRBD1
CASSPQGTTGELFF,TGCGCCAGCAGCCCACAGGGTACTACCGGGGAGCTGTTTTTT,TRBV5-1,NA,TRBJ2-2,NA
CASSLRDSPNFNYGYTF,TGTGCCAGCAGCTTAAGGGACAGCCCCAACTTTAACTATGGCTACACCTTC,TRBV7-2,NA,TRBJ1-2,TRBD1
CSVEAPGANYGYTF,TGCAGCGTTGAAGCCCCAGGGGCTAACTATGGCTACACCTTC,TRBV29-1,NA,TRBJ1-2,NA
CATSRLSAISTDTQYF,TGTGCCACCAGCAGACTTAGCGCGATTAGCACAGATACGCAGTATTTT,TRBV15,NA,TRBJ2-3,NA
CASSLEVGAGGPGEQYF,TGTGCCAGCAGCTTAGAGGTAGGAGCGGGGGGACCTGGGGAGCAGTACTTC,TRBV13,NA,TRBJ2-7,TRBD2
CASSLRSEVYNEQFF,TGTGCCAGCAGCTTGCGGTCCGAAGTATACAATGAGCAGTTCTTC,TRBV5-5,NA,TRBJ2-1,NA
CASSPFTGTSGNNEQFF,TGCGCCAGCAGCCCCTTCACCGGGACTAGCGGGAACAATGAGCAGTTCTTC,TRBV5-1,NA,TRBJ2-1,TRBD2
CASSQAGTGGSSPLHF,TGCGCCAGCAGCCAAGCCGGGACAGGGGGCAGTTCACCCCTCCACTTT,TRBV4-3,NA,TRBJ1-6,TRBD1
CASSKDRDGHTQYF,TGTGCCAGCAGCAAGGACAGGGATGGACATACGCAGTATTTT,TRBV14,NA,TRBJ2-3,TRBD1
CASSQDRGLQETQYF,TGCGCCAGCAGCCAAGATCGGGGACTCCAAGAGACCCAGTACTTC,TRBV4-3,NA,TRBJ2-5,NA
CASSLVAGAPTDTQYF,TGTGCCAGCAGCTTGGTAGCGGGGGCCCCCACAGATACGCAGTATTTT,TRBV5-6,NA,TRBJ2-3,TRBD2
CASSLVQGALGEQYF,TGTGCCAGCAGCTTAGTCCAGGGGGCATTAGGGGAGCAGTACTTC,TRBV7-6,once,TRBJ2-7,TRBD1
CASSRVVSGLGDEQYF,TGTGCCAGCAGCCGGGTTGTGTCAGGGCTTGGCGACGAGCAGTACTTC,TRBV5-5,NA,TRBJ2-7,NA
CASSRTWGGSGNTIYF,TGTGCCAGCAGCCGTACATGGGGGGGCTCTGGAAACACCATATATTTT,TRBV5-6,NA,TRBJ1-3,NA
CASSQGRGEQYF,TGCGCCAGCAGCCAAGGCAGGGGCGAGCAGTACTTC,TRBV4-3,NA,TRBJ2-7,NA
CASSLLTERFSAGELFF,TGCGCCAGCAGCTTGTTGACAGAAAGATTCTCGGCCGGGGAGCTGTTTTTT,TRBV5-1,NA,TRBJ2-2,NA
CASSTPGTGVDGYTF,TGTGCCAGCAGCACTCCTGGGACAGGGGTAGATGGCTACACCTTC,TRBV6-5,NA,TRBJ1-2,TRBD1
CASRPYGQEYYGYTF,TGTGCCAGCAGGCCTTATGGACAGGAGTACTATGGCTACACCTTC,TRBV6-5,NA,TRBJ1-2,TRBD1
CASSYTPGNEQFF,TGTGCCAGCAGTTACACCCCAGGCAATGAGCAGTTCTTC,TRBV6-6,NA,TRBJ2-1,NA
CASSTGDSINYGYTF,TGTGCCAGTAGTACTGGGGACAGCATAAACTATGGCTACACCTTC,TRBV19,NA,TRBJ1-2,TRBD1
CASSLRGNTEAFF,TGTGCCAGCAGCTTACGAGGGAACACTGAAGCTTTCTTT,TRBV7-2,NA,TRBJ1-1,NA
CASSYSTGVGGYTF,TGTGCCAGCAGTTACTCGACCGGGGTTGGAGGCTACACCTTC,TRBV6-5,NA,TRBJ1-2,NA
CASSLAGQGLAQYF,TGTGCCAGCAGCTTGGCGGGACAGGGGTTGGCGCAGTACTTC,TRBV7-6,few,TRBJ2-7,TRBD1
CASMELGDEQFF,TGTGCCAGCATGGAGTTAGGGGATGAGCAGTTCTTC,TRBV7-2,NA,TRBJ2-1,NA
CASSLSGGPPPQHF,TGTGCCAGCAGCTTAAGCGGGGGACCCCCGCCCCAGCATTTT,TRBV7-2,NA,TRBJ1-5,NA
CAWSADRAGYNEQFF,TGTGCCTGGAGTGCGGACAGGGCCGGGTACAATGAGCAGTTCTTC,TRBV30,NA,TRBJ2-1,TRBD1
CASSFNEQYF,TGTGCCAGCAGTTTTAACGAGCAGTACTTC,TRBV27,once,TRBJ2-7,NA
CASSARRNTGELFF,TGCGCCAGCAGTGCGAGGAGGAACACCGGGGAGCTGTTTTTT,TRBV10-2,NA,TRBJ2-2,NA
CASSPTDTQYF,TGTGCCAGCAGCCCGACAGATACGCAGTATTTT,TRBV7-2,NA,TRBJ2-3,NA
CASSLGQSSYNYGYTF,TGTGCCAGCAGCTTAGGACAGAGCTCTTATAACTATGGCTACACCTTC,TRBV7-9,NA,TRBJ1-2,NA
CASSMPGQGIYEQYF,TGTGCCAGTAGTATGCCGGGACAGGGAATATACGAGCAGTACTTC,TRBV19,NA,TRBJ2-7,TRBD1
CATSREGTGAGTQYF,TGTGCCACCAGCAGAGAAGGGACAGGGGCAGGGACGCAGTATTTT,TRBV15,NA,TRBJ2-3,TRBD1
CASSHGTTGITGELFF,TGCGCCAGCAGCCATGGAACGACAGGCATAACCGGGGAGCTGTTTTTT,TRBV5-1,NA,TRBJ2-2,NA
CASRSGMSYEQYF,TGTGCCAGCAGGTCCGGGATGTCCTACGAGCAGTACTTC,TRBV6-6,few,TRBJ2-7,NA
CASSYSGGGKNIQYF,TGTGCCAGCAGTTACTCCGGGGGGGGCAAAAACATTCAGTACTTC,TRBV6-5,NA,TRBJ2-4,TRBD2
CASSSTEGSPLHF,TGTGCCAGCAGCTCCACGGAGGGTTCACCCCTCCACTTT,TRBV7-2,NA,TRBJ1-6,NA
CSAKTTNEQFF,TGCAGTGCTAAAACGACAAATGAGCAGTTCTTC,TRBV20-1,NA,TRBJ2-1,NA
CASSRSGGADTQYF,TGCGCCAGCAGCCGTAGCGGGGGGGCAGATACGCAGTATTTT,TRBV4-3,NA,TRBJ2-3,TRBD2
CAGSSGATDTQYF,TGTGCCGGGTCTAGCGGGGCTACAGATACGCAGTATTTT,TRBV7-9,NA,TRBJ2-3,TRBD2
CASSLGGHRVDTQYF,TGTGCCAGCAGCTTGGGGGGCCACAGGGTCGATACGCAGTATTTT,TRBV5-6,NA,TRBJ2-3,NA
CASSIVGAGGPDTQYF,TGTGCCAGTAGTATAGTAGGGGCGGGGGGGCCGGATACGCAGTATTTT,TRBV19,once,TRBJ2-3,TRBD2
CASSYLDRVDTQYF,TGTGCCAGCAGTTACCTAGACAGGGTAGATACGCAGTATTTT,TRBV6-5,NA,TRBJ2-3,TRBD1
CASSTKTGVRNEQFF,TGCGCCAGCAGCACAAAGACAGGGGTTAGGAATGAGCAGTTCTTC,TRBV5-1,once,TRBJ2-1,TRBD1
CASRRRTRRGSRGYTF,TGCGCCAGCAGAAGGCGAACCCGGCGAGGGTCTCGTGGCTACACCTTC,TRBV5-1,NA,TRBJ1-2,NA
CASSLERASGELFF,TGCGCCAGCAGCTTGGAGAGAGCTTCCGGGGAGCTGTTTTTT,TRBV5-1,once,TRBJ2-2,NA
CAITRTSGGSANTGELFF,TGTGCCATCACCCGGACTAGCGGGGGGTCCGCGAACACCGGGGAGCTGTTTTTT,TRBV10-3,NA,TRBJ2-2,TRBD2
CATGQGTEAFF,TGTGCCACAGGGCAGGGCACTGAAGCTTTCTTT,TRBV2,NA,TRBJ1-1,NA
CASSASEKLFF,TGTGCCAGCAGCGCTAGTGAAAAACTGTTTTTT,TRBV2,NA,TRBJ1-4,NA
CASSPRGSSGNEQYF,TGTGCCAGCTCACCACGAGGGAGCTCTGGGAACGAGCAGTACTTC,TRBV18,NA,TRBJ2-7,NA
CASSNSREETQYF,TGTGCCAGCAGTAATAGTCGTGAAGAGACCCAGTACTTC,TRBV2,NA,TRBJ2-5,NA